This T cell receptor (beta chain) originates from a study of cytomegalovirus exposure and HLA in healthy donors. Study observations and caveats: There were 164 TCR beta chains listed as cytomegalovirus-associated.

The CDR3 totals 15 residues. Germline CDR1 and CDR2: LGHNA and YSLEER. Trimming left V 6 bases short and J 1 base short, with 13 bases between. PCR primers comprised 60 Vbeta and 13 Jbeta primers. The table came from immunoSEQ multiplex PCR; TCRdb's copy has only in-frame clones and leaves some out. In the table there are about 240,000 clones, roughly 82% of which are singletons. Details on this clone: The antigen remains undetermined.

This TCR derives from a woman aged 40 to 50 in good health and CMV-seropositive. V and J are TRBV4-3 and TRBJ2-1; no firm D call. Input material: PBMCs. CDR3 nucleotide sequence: TGCGCCAGCAGTACCTCTAGAAGGTCCTACAATGAGCAGTTCTTC. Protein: CASSTSRRSYNEQFF.